Included here is one TCR beta chain sequence, with context. As yet, its antigen is unknown. TRB rearrangements spanning V, D and J were amplified using mixed TRB-A/B primers. TCRdb passed the multiplex PCR reads through MiXCR, listing each CDR3 protein once. The repertoire has 2,000 or so distinct CDR3 sequences, around 26% of them found once; the top ten carry about 34%. Amplification of TCR beta used genomic DNA extracted from peripheral blood. The data belong to a study of T cell repertoires in aging, cancer and after chemotherapy. Whole-study context: Clear clonal overlap appeared across healthy donor samples taken over several months to years.

Germline V lookup: CDR1 DFQATT, CDR2 SNEGSKA (reference sequence). V dropped 6 bases and J dropped 3; count of bases not matched to a gene: 2. This CDR3 is built from 14 residues. General study points: Median generation probability rose over the chemotherapy interval in each cancer cohort, suggesting rebound thymic output. Healthy donors lost TCR diversity with age mainly through richness, cancer patients through richness and evenness.

This clonotype was sampled from a human donor in good health. The sequencing input was blood. The genes are TRBV20-1 and TRBJ2-3; 14 bases are shared with TRBD2. CDR3 in DNA: TGCAGTGCGGGACTAGCGGGAGAGACAGATACGCAGTATTTT. It translates to CSAGLAGETDTQYF.